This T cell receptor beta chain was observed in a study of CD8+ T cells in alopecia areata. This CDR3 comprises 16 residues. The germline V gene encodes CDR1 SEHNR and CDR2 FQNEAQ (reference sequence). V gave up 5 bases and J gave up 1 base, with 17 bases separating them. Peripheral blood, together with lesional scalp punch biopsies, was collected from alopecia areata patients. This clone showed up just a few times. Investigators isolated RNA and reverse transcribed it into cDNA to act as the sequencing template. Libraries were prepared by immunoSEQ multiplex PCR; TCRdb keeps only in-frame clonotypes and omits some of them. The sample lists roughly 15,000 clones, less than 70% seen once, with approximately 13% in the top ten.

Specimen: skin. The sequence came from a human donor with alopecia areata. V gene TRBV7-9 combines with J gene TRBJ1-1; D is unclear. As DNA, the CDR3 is TGTGCCAGCAGCAGCGACCCCGGACGGTCGAACACTGAAGCTTTCTTT. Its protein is CASSSDPGRSNTEAFF.